This TCR beta chain came from a study of OX40 agonist ivuxolimab in advanced cancers. Study context: The dose-escalation cohort had hepatocellular carcinoma, melanoma, renal cell or head and neck cancer. Past anti-PD-1, anti-PD-L1 or anti-CTLA-4 therapy was accepted, and 30% to 50% had received some. General study points: Some nonresponders likewise displayed low normalized T-cell clonal expansion.

To note about this clone: Antigen unknown.

The CDR3 is made up of 12 amino acids. Germline V CDR1 and CDR2: SGDLS, YYNGEE. The V end was cut by 4 bases, the J end by 4 bases, with 8 bases between. Assay: immunoSEQ multiplex PCR; the TCRdb copy retains only in-frame clones and omits some. Of about 110,000 clones detected, 90% appear once; the ten largest clones hold 0.48%. V gene TRBV9 combines with J gene TRBJ1-2; D may be TRBD1 (5 bases). The clonotype was recovered from an adult with an advanced solid tumor such as melanoma, head and neck, liver or kidney cancer. Sample: CD4+ or CD8+ T cells sorted from blood, taken in a trial of the OX40 agonist ivuxolimab. The CDR3: CASSPDSYGYTF. CDR3 DNA sequence: TGTGCCAGCAGCCCAGACAGCTATGGCTACACCTTC. Full variable domain (rest looked up from reference TRBV9 and TRBJ1-2): DSGVTQTPKHLITATGQRVTLRCSPRSGDLSVYWYQQSLDQGLQFLIQYYNGEERAKGNILERFSAQQFPDLHSELNLSSLELGDSALYFCASSPDSYGYTFGSGTRLTVV.